The entry below gives a single T cell receptor beta chain sequence along with its context. The data are from a study of control samples from healthy donors and cancer patients. The CDR3 totals 17 residues. Germline CDR1 reads SGDLS; CDR2 reads YYNGEE. The V gene end was trimmed by 2 bases and the J gene end by 4 bases; junction bases not matched to a gene: 7. Profiling relied on immunoSEQ multiplex PCR, and the TCRdb table lists in-frame clones only, not all of them. Here the sample spans 130,000 or so clones, roughly 94% being singletons. The receptor comes from a man aged 60-69 years with colorectal cancer. Source material: PBMCs. This chain joins TRBV9 and TRBJ2-3, with TRBD2 matching 13 bases. CDR3 sequence: CASSVAGTSGVADTQYF. Here the CDR3 DNA reads TGTGCCAGCAGCGTCGCCGGGACTAGCGGGGTTGCAGATACGCAGTATTTT.